Given below is one TCR beta chain in context. Its target is unknown. The source of the sample is a study of T cell responses to AZD1222 COVID-19 vaccine. Study summary: The analysis combined second doses at about 4 or about 12 weeks. Study-wide findings and caveats: Most donors were white British and more were female, and clonal diversity was possibly underestimated.

Only in-frame clones appear in the TCRdb table, and some are missing; sequencing was by immunoSEQ multiplex PCR. The sample lists some 130,000 clones; under 90% were seen once. The sequence came from an adult in good health. This specimen consisted of peripheral blood, obtained on day 0 of AZD1222 vaccination.

The CDR3 sequence: CASSLMGTGGRGYTF. CDR3 in DNA: TGCGCCAGCAGCTTGATGGGGACAGGGGGCAGGGGCTACACCTTC. The chain couples TRBV5-1 to TRBJ1-2; TRBD1 agrees at 12 bases. Looked up from germline, CDR1 is SGHRS and CDR2 is YFSETQ. After removal of 1 base from V and 8 bases from J, the junction contained 6 bases not matched to a gene. The CDR3 sequence is 15 residues long.